The 13 T cell receptor beta chains below come from one sample, sequenced in a study of blood T cell repertoires in COVID-19. Data came from immunoSEQ multiplex PCR; TCRdb stores just in-frame clones and leaves some out. The sample yields approximately 170,000 clones, 84% seen once. Material for sequencing was peripheral blood. These receptors all come from an older woman with COVID-19, enrolled during active disease.

The rearrangement uses TRBV30 and TRBJ1-2; D may be TRBD1 (6 bases). Trimming stripped 8 bases from V and 4 bases from J, with 17 bases between. Germline V gives CDR1 GTSNPN, CDR2 SVGIG (reference sequence). CDR3 size: 13 residues. Here the CDR3 reads CATMDSRGYGYTF. DNA for the CDR3: TGTGCCACCATGGACAGCCGCGGCTATGGCTACACCTTC.

The chain has TRBV27 and TRBJ2-2; 8 bases are a match to TRBD1. After removal of 5 bases from V and 2 bases from J, the junction contained 13 bases not matched to a gene. The germline V gene encodes CDR1 MNHEY and CDR2 SMNVEV (reference sequence). The length of the CDR3 is 18 residues. The CDR3 nucleotides read TGTGCCAGCAGTCTTAGGTACCCTGGACAGGGTAACACCGGGGAGCTGTTTTTT. It translates to CASSLRYPGQGNTGELFF.

Written as DNA, the CDR3 is TGTGCCAGTAGTCTTCTCGACCTAGCGACTGGCTACACCTTC. Protein: CASSLLDLATGYTF. V is TRBV19 and J is TRBJ1-2; no firm D call. Germline CDR1 LNHDA, CDR2 SQIVND (reference sequence). The ends were cut back, 5 bases at V and 7 bases at J, with 17 bases in the middle. The length of the CDR3 is 14 residues.

This clone was seen just once. The chain recombines TRBV24-1 with TRBJ2-5, with 7 bases matching TRBD2. Germline assignment: CDR1 KGHDR and CDR2 SFDVKD. Trimming cost V 2 bases and J 5 bases; bases outside gene matches: 10. The CDR3 is made up of 16 amino acids. CDR3 protein: CATSDSAAGVLETQYF. Written as DNA, the CDR3 is TGTGCCACCAGTGATTCCGCCGCGGGGGTGTTGGAGACCCAGTACTTC.

The CDR3: CASSQISNQPQHF. Written as DNA, the CDR3 is TGTGCCAGCAGCCAAATTAGCAATCAGCCCCAGCATTTT. The chain recombines TRBV27 with TRBJ1-5; D uncertain. V lost 6 bases and J lost 0, with 6 bases in between. The CDR3 has 13 amino acids. Germline CDR1 is MNHEY and CDR2 is SMNVEV (reference sequence).

The genes are TRBV28 and TRBJ2-5; 9 bases line up with TRBD2. The germline V gene has CDR1 MDHEN and CDR2 SYDVKM. The CDR3 is made up of 13 amino acids. The junction had 2 bases not matched to a gene; V was cut back by 5 bases and J by 4 bases. CDR3 nucleotides: TGTGCCAGCAGTACGACTAGCGGAGAGACCCAGTACTTC. It translates to CASSTTSGETQYF.

V gene TRBV5-4 combines with J gene TRBJ2-1; no clear D. The CDR3 extends over 12 amino acids. Per the germline V gene, CDR1 is SGHNT and CDR2 is YYREEE (reference sequence). With 4 bases removed from V and 9 bases from J, the gap between germline ends came to 11 bases. CDR3 sequence reads: CASSPEVGEQFF. CDR3 DNA: TGTGCCAGCAGCCCAGAGGTTGGTGAGCAGTTCTTC. Complete variable domain (other parts from reference TRBV5-4 and TRBJ2-1): ETGVTQSPTHLIKTRGQQVTLRCSSQSGHNTVSWYQQALGQGPQFIFQYYREEENGRGNFPPRFSGLQFPNYSSELNVNALELDDSALYLCASSPEVGEQFFGPGTRLTVL.

The gene calls are TRBV11-3 and TRBJ2-2, with unresolved D. The CDR3 is 15 amino acids. Deletions cut 5 bases from V and 3 bases from J, with 13 bases between. CDR1 and CDR2 from the germline V gene are SGHNT and YENEEA. Here the CDR3 reads CASSRIPGDTGELFF. The CDR3 DNA reads TGTGCCAGCAGCCGAATCCCCGGAGACACCGGGGAGCTGTTTTTT.

This clone was recorded only once. The V gene is TRBV27, the J gene TRBJ2-1, with TRBD2 identical over 9 bases. The CDR3 extends over 17 amino acids. Trimming removed 4 bases from V and 4 bases from J; junction bases left unmatched: 11. The V gene's germline CDR1 is MNHEY and CDR2 SMNVEV (reference sequence). CDR3 sequence (DNA): TGTGCCAGCAGTTCGGTTCCTCCGGGACTAGCTTACAATGAGCAGTTCTTC. Protein product: CASSSVPPGLAYNEQFF.

The V and J genes are TRBV9 and TRBJ2-1, with D maybe TRBD2 (7 bases). V shed 4 bases and J shed 9 bases, with 17 bases lying between them. The CDR3 sequence is 14 residues long. Germline CDR1 and CDR2: SGDLS and YYNGEE. CDR3 sequence reads: CASSRGASHSEQFF. Written as DNA, the CDR3 is TGTGCCAGCAGCCGGGGGGCCTCCCACAGTGAGCAGTTCTTC.

This sequence joins TRBV28 and TRBJ1-2; 11 nucleotides line up with TRBD1. Germline trimming cut 6 bases from V and 8 bases from J; bases unmatched to any gene: 11. The germline V gene has CDR1 MDHEN and CDR2 SYDVKM. This CDR3 is built from 15 residues. In DNA, the CDR3 is TGTGCCAGCAGCCAATTCGGACAGGGGGCGAGGGGCTACACCTTC. It encodes CASSQFGQGARGYTF.

This chain uses TRBV7-2 with TRBJ2-6; TRBD1 matches 7 bases. Trimming took 5 bases from V and 2 from J; bases not matched to a gene: 3. The CDR3 runs 15 residues. From germline, CDR1 is SGHTA and CDR2 FQGNSA. CDR3 protein: CASSAQGTGANVLTF. The CDR3, as DNA: TGTGCCAGCAGCGCACAGGGGACTGGGGCCAACGTCCTGACTTTC.

The V and J genes are TRBV15 and TRBJ2-1, with D maybe TRBD2 (6 bases). The CDR3 has 16 amino acids. Trimming cost V 3 bases and J 7 bases, with 19 bases left between them. Germline CDR1 is LNHNV and CDR2 is YYDKDF (reference sequence). Here the CDR3 DNA reads TGTGCCACCAGCAGGGACCTCCCTGCTGGAGGGAATGAGCAGTTCTTC. This codes for CATSRDLPAGGNEQFF. Full variable domain (rest looked up from reference TRBV15 and TRBJ2-1): DAMVIQNPRYQVTQFGKPVTLSCSQTLNHNVMYWYQQKSSQAPKLLFHYYDKDFNNEADTPDNFQSRRPNTSFCFLDIRSPGLGDTAMYLCATSRDLPAGGNEQFFGPGTRLTVL.